The following is a T cell receptor beta chain sequence with its context. No cognate antigen has been identified for it. Base quality data are lacking; no much larger clone is found one base away. At one collaborating source in Seattle, patients were enrolled during active infection and were followed longitudinally through the course of disease. The collaborating institutions used their own protocols to collect whole blood in K2EDTA tubes. For TCRbeta analysis, collaborators shipped samples in one of three forms: frozen whole blood, isolated PBMCs, or DNA extracted from either of those sample types. The immunoSEQ Assay, a bias-controlled multiplex PCR, was used to amplify TCRbeta CDR3 regions from genomic DNA. In the authors' own workflow: Within the assay, amplification of reference gene primers was used to estimate how many nucleated cells each sample contained. Sequence reads were collapsed and filtered to measure the absolute abundance of every unique TCRbeta CDR3 rearrangement. For each sample, productive Simpson clonality was calculated as the square root of Simpson's diversity index over productive rearrangements. The table was pulled from immuneACCESS by TCRdb, which kept in-frame rearrangements only. Such tables lose some clones; where checked, under half of the loss comes from unresolved V genes, and the rest has no known cause. That table is the source of V, J and clone size, and D and trimming were worked out from the DNA. Within this sample are over 70,000 clones, with 70% to 90% of them counted one time only. Approximately 11% of the sample rests with the top ten.

The data originate from a study of blood T cell repertoires in COVID-19 (dated by TCRdb to 2020 to 2021). At the level of the whole study: The collaborator samples originated in the United States, Italy and Spain and spanned the acute and convalescent phases of COVID-19. Sample metadata almost always included a de-identified subject ID, COVID-19 status, age in years and sex. The material from the prospective study consisted of cDNA or gDNA derived from T cells, B-cell-depleted T cells, or PBMCs. Subjects who had been exposed to COVID-19, were actively infected with it, or had recovered from it provided the deeply sampled blood TCRbeta repertoires that made up the dataset. The samples were drawn from two sources: the first 160 participants of the ongoing ImmuneRACE study, and 1,000 to 1,500 subjects contributed by 6 global collaborators. The repertoires were made available in a free public database intended to serve as a resource for research on the immune response to SARS-CoV-2. Where HLA class I and class II types were available, the types were taken from metadata supplied by the sample provider, not from assay-based typing.

What the authors observed across the whole study: How much clinical and demographic metadata was included differed by source and by participant, and the metadata was provided uncurated.

The CDR3, from cysteine to phenylalanine, totals 17 residues. Just CDR3 DNA is preserved here, 51 bases in frame from base 1. Trimming accounts for 0 bases at V and 4 bases at J, while the number of junction bases matched to no gene is 12. CDR1 SGDLS and CDR2 YYNGEE are derived from the germline V gene. Sequenced sample: peripheral blood. This clonotype originated in a man in his sixties with COVID-19, enrolled during active disease. The rearrangement joined TRBV9 to TRBJ1-2, with 7 bases matching TRBD1. The nucleotides are TGTGCCAGCAGCGTAGTGGAGACAGGGCCTGCCCCCTATGGCTACACCTTC. It encodes CASSVVETGPAPYGYTF.